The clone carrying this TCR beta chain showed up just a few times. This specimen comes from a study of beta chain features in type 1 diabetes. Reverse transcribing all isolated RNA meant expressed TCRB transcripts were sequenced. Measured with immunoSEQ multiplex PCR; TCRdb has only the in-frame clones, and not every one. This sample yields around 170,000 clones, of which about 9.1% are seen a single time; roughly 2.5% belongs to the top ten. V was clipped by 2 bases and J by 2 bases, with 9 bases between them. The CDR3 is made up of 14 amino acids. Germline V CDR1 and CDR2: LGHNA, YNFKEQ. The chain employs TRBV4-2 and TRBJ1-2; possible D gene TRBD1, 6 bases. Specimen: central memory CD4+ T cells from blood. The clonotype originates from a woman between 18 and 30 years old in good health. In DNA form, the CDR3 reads TGTGCCAGCAGCCAACTCACAGGGAACTATGGCTACACCTTC. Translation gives CASSQLTGNYGYTF.